This is a list of T cell receptor beta chains from one sample in a study of tissue T cells after allogeneic stem cell transplantation. TCRdb keeps only in-frame clones here, not all; method: immunoSEQ multiplex PCR. The sample contains 2,500 to 3,500 clones, under 70% of which appear only once. Sequencing used jejunal tissue, obtained at autopsy. Source of these receptors: a male patient over 55 with steroid-refractory graft-versus-host disease after an allogeneic stem cell transplant. Some of these T cells may belong to the graft donor. The CDR3 runs from the conserved cysteine through the conserved F or W. A D gene is named only where the DNA matches it firmly. The size of a clone is reported for some rows only, either as once, few or many, or as a class for expanded clones.

-	TRBV20-1	-	TRBJ2-5	CSASGGPTLETQYF	TGCAGTGCTAGTGGGGGCCCGACGTTAGAGACCCAGTACTTC
once	TRBV6-6	-	TRBJ2-7	CASSSTVRGIVYEQYF	TGTGCCAGCAGTTCTACCGTAAGGGGTATAGTCTACGAGCAGTACTTC
large	TRBV5-8	-	TRBJ1-2	CASSLGRLRSGYTF	TGTGCCAGCAGCTTGGGACGTTTACGGTCGGGCTACACCTTC
-	TRBV4-1	-	TRBJ2-3	CASSQGLSGRTSTDTQYF	TGCGCCAGCAGCCAAGGCCTCTCGGGGCGGACTAGCACAGATACGCAGTATTTT
medium-sized	TRBV2	-	TRBJ2-3	CASSEGTASTDTQYF	TGTGCCAGCAGTGAAGGGACAGCTAGCACAGATACGCAGTATTTT
large	TRBV19	TRBD2	TRBJ2-3	CASSGTTATDTQYF	TGTGCCAGTAGCGGGACTACGGCTACAGATACGCAGTATTTT
-	TRBV10-3	-	TRBJ1-5	CAISDGQTYQPQHF	TGTGCCATCAGTGACGGACAGACTTATCAGCCCCAGCATTTT
-	TRBV10-3	TRBD1	TRBJ1-5	CAISENRGRSNQPQHF	TGTGCCATCAGTGAGAATAGGGGGCGAAGCAATCAGCCCCAGCATTTT
-	TRBV7-9	-	TRBJ2-1	CASTSLLREQFF	TGTGCCAGCACCTCCCTTCTACGCGAGCAGTTCTTC
few	TRBV4-2	-	TRBJ2-7	CASSQGTGFKSYEQYF	TGTGCCAGCAGCCAAGGAACAGGGTTTAAGTCCTACGAGCAGTACTTC
few	TRBV19	-	TRBJ1-1	CASSIVDSNTEAFF	TGTGCCAGTAGTATAGTTGACAGCAACACTGAAGCTTTCTTT
-	TRBV6-5	TRBD1	TRBJ1-1	CASSYSAGTGGEAFF	TGTGCCAGCAGTTACTCGGCCGGGACAGGGGGCGAAGCTTTCTTT
large	TRBV6-5	TRBD1	TRBJ1-6	CASSYVGTVERPLHF	TGTGCCAGCAGTTATGTTGGGACAGTAGAAAGGCCCCTCCACTTT
once	TRBV18	-	TRBJ2-5	CASSQAGETQYF	TGTGCCAGCTCTCAGGCTGGAGAGACCCAGTACTTC
-	TRBV12-3/TRBV12-4	-	TRBJ1-2	CASSLRGYGYTF	TGTGCCAGCAGTTTACGAGGCTATGGCTACACCTTC
-	TRBV11-1	-	TRBJ1-6	CASSPGIRNSPLHF	TGTGCCAGCAGCCCCGGGATTCGTAATTCACCCCTCCACTTT
-	TRBV7-6	TRBD1	TRBJ2-5	CASSSGQGQETQYF	TGTGCCAGCAGCTCCGGACAGGGTCAAGAGACCCAGTACTTC
-	TRBV3-1/TRBV3-2	-	TRBJ2-1	CASKRGMGYNEQFF	TGTGCCAGCAAAAGGGGGATGGGTTACAATGAGCAGTTCTTC
-	TRBV3-1/TRBV3-2	-	TRBJ2-2	CAAGPGVNTGELFF	TGTGCAGCAGGACCGGGAGTCAACACCGGGGAGCTGTTTTTT
few	TRBV10-3	-	TRBJ2-7	CAISVEGFLIEQYF	TGTGCCATCAGTGTAGAGGGGTTCTTGATCGAGCAGTACTTC
-	TRBV6-1	TRBD2	TRBJ2-7	CASSERGGDEQYF	TGTGCCAGCAGTGAAAGGGGAGGGGACGAGCAGTACTTC
-	TRBV6-2/TRBV6-3	-	TRBJ1-6	CASSYRLRSPLHF	TGTGCCAGCAGTTACAGGTTGAGGTCACCCCTCCACTTT
-	TRBV29-1	TRBD2	TRBJ2-7	CSATERGGDPYEQYF	TGCAGCGCGACAGAACGCGGGGGGGACCCCTACGAGCAGTACTTC
-	TRBV7-2	-	TRBJ2-2	CASSQSPGGELFF	TGTGCCAGCAGCCAATCCCCAGGCGGGGAGCTGTTTTTT
-	TRBV4-2	TRBD2	TRBJ2-3	CASSQERTSGGTDTQYF	TGTGCCAGCAGCCAAGAAAGGACTAGCGGGGGGACAGATACGCAGTATTTT
-	TRBV19	-	TRBJ1-4	CASSNNLGGLFF	TGTGCCAGTAGTAATAATTTGGGGGGACTGTTTTTT
once	TRBV3-1/TRBV3-2	-	TRBJ2-5	CASSQCQKKRFSETQYF	TGTGCCAGCAGCCAGTGCCAGAAGAAGCGGTTTTCCGAGACCCAGTACTTC